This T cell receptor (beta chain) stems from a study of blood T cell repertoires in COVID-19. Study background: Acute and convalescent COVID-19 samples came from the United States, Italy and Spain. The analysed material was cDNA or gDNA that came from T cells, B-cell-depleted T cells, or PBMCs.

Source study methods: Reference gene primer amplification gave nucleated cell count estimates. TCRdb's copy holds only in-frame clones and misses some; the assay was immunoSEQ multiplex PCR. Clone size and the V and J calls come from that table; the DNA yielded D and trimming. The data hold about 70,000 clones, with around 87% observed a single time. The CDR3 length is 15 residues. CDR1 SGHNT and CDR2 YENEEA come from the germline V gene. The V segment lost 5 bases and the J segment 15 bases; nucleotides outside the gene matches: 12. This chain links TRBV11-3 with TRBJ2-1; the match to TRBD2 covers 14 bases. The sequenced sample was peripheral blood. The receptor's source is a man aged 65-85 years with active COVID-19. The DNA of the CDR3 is TGTGCCAGCAGCCCCGGACTAGCGGGAGGTATGGAGGGGTTCTTC. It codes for CASSPGLAGGMEGFF.